Listed below are T cell receptor beta chains from one sample, sequenced in a study of shared clonotypes between healthy human individuals. The assay was immunoSEQ multiplex PCR, and TCRdb's table has in-frame clones only and misses some. The table has millions of clones, 90% to 95% seen once. The specimen sequenced was naive CD4+ T cells sorted from blood. These receptors all stem from a man in his late teens or twenties in good health. CDR3s include the opening cysteine and the closing phenylalanine or tryptophan. D genes are given only for firm matches. Part of the rows lack a size; the others show once, few, many or a class for expanded clones.

abundance	d_gene	v_gene	j_gene	CDR3nt	CDR3aa
-	TRBD1	TRBV30	TRBJ1-2	TGTGCCTGGAGGGCACTGACAGGGGGTAACCTGCGGGGCTACACCTTC	CAWRALTGGNLRGYTF
-	TRBD1	TRBV7-9	TRBJ1-2	TGTGCCAGCAGCCGAGGACAGGGGACGGGTGGCTACACCTTC	CASSRGQGTGGYTF
-	-	TRBV2	TRBJ1-5	TGTGCCAGCAGGGGCGAGGCTAATCAGCCCCAGCATTTT	CASRGEANQPQHF
-	-	TRBV6-5	TRBJ2-7	TGTGCCAGCAGTTACAGAGATGAGCCCTCCTACGAGCAGTACTTC	CASSYRDEPSYEQYF
-	-	TRBV18	TRBJ2-1	TGTGCCAGCTCACCCCAGTCCGTCGGTAATGAGCAGTTCTTC	CASSPQSVGNEQFF
-	-	TRBV30	TRBJ1-3	TGTGCCTGGAGTGTACATGGTAAAGGAGAAAACACCATATATTTT	CAWSVHGKGENTIYF
-	-	TRBV10-1	TRBJ2-3	TGCGCCAGCAGTGAGTCTCTGTTGGTAGATACGCAGTATTTT	CASSESLLVDTQYF
-	-	TRBV30	TRBJ2-2	TGTGCCTGGACCGGTTGGAACACCGGGGAGCTGTTTTTT	CAWTGWNTGELFF
-	TRBD1	TRBV9	TRBJ2-5	TGTGCCAGCAGCGTAGGCCAGGGGGAAGTTGGAGAGACCCAGTACTTC	CASSVGQGEVGETQYF
-	-	TRBV15	TRBJ2-5	TGTGCCACCAGCAGAGACGTCCTAGAGGGAGAGACCCAGTACTTC	CATSRDVLEGETQYF
-	-	TRBV7-3	TRBJ1-1	TGTGCCAGCAGCCCAGGATGGACTGAAGCTTTCTTT	CASSPGWTEAFF
-	TRBD2	TRBV6-5	TRBJ2-5	TGTGCCAGCAGTTTTGGACTAGCGGCACTACAAGAGACCCAGTACTTC	CASSFGLAALQETQYF
-	-	TRBV6-5	TRBJ1-5	TGTGCCAGCGGAACAGGGAATCAGCCCCAGCATTTT	CASGTGNQPQHF
-	-	TRBV28	TRBJ1-1	TGTGCCAGCAGTTTAAGTGCCGGGGCGGGGGACACTGAAGCTTTCTTT	CASSLSAGAGDTEAFF
once	-	TRBV19	TRBJ1-2	TGTGCCAGTAAGTCCCCTCAAGGGGCTTATGGCTACACCTTC	CASKSPQGAYGYTF
-	TRBD2	TRBV5-1	TRBJ2-2	TGCGCCAGCAGCTCGACTAGCGGGAACACCGGGGAGCTGTTTTTT	CASSSTSGNTGELFF
once	-	TRBV30	TRBJ2-5	TGTGCCGGAAAGTGGGCTACTACTCAGTACTTC	CAGKWATTQYF
-	-	TRBV9	TRBJ2-2	TGTGCCAGCAGCGTAGAACTGAACACCGGGGAGCTGTTTTTT	CASSVELNTGELFF
-	TRBD1	TRBV19	TRBJ2-5	TGTGCCAGTAGTATACCGGGACAGGGTACCGAGACCCAGTACTTC	CASSIPGQGTETQYF
-	-	TRBV5-1	TRBJ2-1	TGCGCCAGCAGCGGCGGGCGTCCCTCCTACAATGAGCAGTTCTTC	CASSGGRPSYNEQFF
-	TRBD2	TRBV5-1	TRBJ2-5	TGCGCCAGCAGCCTTAGCGGGGCGTCGGGGGAGACCCAGTACTTC	CASSLSGASGETQYF
-	-	TRBV28	TRBJ1-3	TGTGCCAGCAGTTCCGAGATCTCTGGAAACACCATATATTTT	CASSSEISGNTIYF
once	-	TRBV7-3	TRBJ2-6	TGTGCCAGCAGCTTAACAGGATCCGGGGCCAACGTCCTGACTTTC	CASSLTGSGANVLTF
-	TRBD1	TRBV4-1	TRBJ1-3	TGCGCCAGCAGCCAATTCATTCTTCAGGGACAGAACGACTCTGGAAACACCATATATTTT	CASSQFILQGQNDSGNTIYF
-	-	TRBV2	TRBJ2-1	TGTGCCAGCAATCACGGACGCCCCACCTACAATGAGCAGTTCTTC	CASNHGRPTYNEQFF
once	TRBD1	TRBV11-3	TRBJ1-1	TGTGCCAGCAGCTTAGAGGACAGGGGGAAACTCTGTGAAGCTTTCTTT	CASSLEDRGKLCEAFF
-	-	TRBV30	TRBJ1-6	TGTGCCTGGAGTGAAGGGTACGATTCACCCCTCCACTTT	CAWSEGYDSPLHF
-	TRBD1	TRBV5-4	TRBJ2-1	TGTGCCAGCAGCTTGGAGCGACAGGGGGCCGTCAATGAGCAGTTCTTC	CASSLERQGAVNEQFF
-	-	TRBV7-9	TRBJ2-6	TGTGCCAGCAGCCCACGGGGCGTTTCTGGGGCCAACGTCCTGACTTTC	CASSPRGVSGANVLTF
-	-	TRBV19	TRBJ2-4	TGTGCCAGTAGGGGTAGGGTGGAAAACATTCAGTACTTC	CASRGRVENIQYF
-	-	TRBV6-1	TRBJ2-6	TGTGCCAGCGGCCACGTGGGGTCTGGGGCCAACGTCCTGACTTTC	CASGHVGSGANVLTF
-	-	TRBV4-3	TRBJ2-5	TGCGCCAGCAGCCAAGGTCTGGGGGCTTCCGAGACCCAGTACTTC	CASSQGLGASETQYF
-	-	TRBV5-1	TRBJ1-1	TGCGCCAGCAGCTTGGACCAGCCCTACACTGAAGCTTTCTTT	CASSLDQPYTEAFF
-	TRBD1	TRBV9	TRBJ2-7	TGTGCCAGCAGCGTAGGAGGGACAGGCAATTACGAGCAGTACTTC	CASSVGGTGNYEQYF
-	-	TRBV29-1	TRBJ2-1	TGCAGCGTTGAAGAAGTTGGGGGGAGGGAGCAGTTCTTC	CSVEEVGGREQFF
-	-	TRBV20-1	TRBJ1-1	TGCAGTGCAGTAGTGAACACTGAAGCTTTCTTT	CSAVVNTEAFF
-	TRBD2	TRBV6-5	TRBJ2-7	TGTGCCGCGGGGACTAGCGGGTTTTTCCAGTACTTC	CAAGTSGFFQYF
-	-	TRBV30	TRBJ1-2	TGTGCCTGGAGAGACAGGACCAACTATGGCTACACCTTC	CAWRDRTNYGYTF
-	TRBD1	TRBV15	TRBJ2-7	TGTGCCACCGCGGGACAGGTGGGACTTTACGAGCAGTACTTC	CATAGQVGLYEQYF
-	-	TRBV7-9	TRBJ2-2	TGTGCCAGCAGCCTTTGGGAGAACACCGGGGAGCTGTTTTTT	CASSLWENTGELFF
-	-	TRBV5-6	TRBJ2-3	TGTGCCAGCAGCTTGGGGGACAATACGCAGTATTTT	CASSLGDNTQYF
-	-	TRBV5-1	TRBJ1-1	TGCGCCAGCAGCGAGGATAACATAAACACTGAAGCTTTCTTT	CASSEDNINTEAFF
-	-	TRBV14	TRBJ2-3	TGTGCCAGCAGCCAAGGTCATACGCAGTATTTT	CASSQGHTQYF
-	-	TRBV30	TRBJ2-5	TGTGCCTGGAGTCGTCGCGGGGGCTACTACCAAGAGACCCAGTACTTC	CAWSRRGGYYQETQYF
-	TRBD1	TRBV20-1	TRBJ1-2	TGCAGTGCGCGACAGGGTGATGGCTACACCTTC	CSARQGDGYTF
-	-	TRBV6-1	TRBJ2-2	TGTGCCAGCAGTGAACAGGGGTTCGGGGAGCTGTTTTTT	CASSEQGFGELFF
-	TRBD1	TRBV2	TRBJ2-5	TGTGCCAGCTCAGGGGGTTCCATGGAGACCCAGTACTTC	CASSGGSMETQYF
-	-	TRBV7-9	TRBJ1-4	TGTGCCAGCAGCCCTTCCCGGGATTCTGAAAAACTGTTTTTT	CASSPSRDSEKLFF
-	TRBD1	TRBV9	TRBJ2-3	TGTGCCAGCAGCGTAGGGCAGGGGGCCCCAGATACGCAGTATTTT	CASSVGQGAPDTQYF
-	-	TRBV13	TRBJ1-2	TGTGCCAGCAGCGCACAGAAGAACTATGGCTACACCTTC	CASSAQKNYGYTF
-	-	TRBV6-1	TRBJ1-1	TGTGCCAGCAGTGAATTGATGAACACTGAAGCTTTCTTT	CASSELMNTEAFF
once	TRBD1	TRBV7-2	TRBJ1-2	TGTGCCAGCAGCTTAGGATCCACTACAGGGGCCATCTATGGCTACACCTTC	CASSLGSTTGAIYGYTF
-	TRBD2	TRBV4-1	TRBJ2-7	TGCGCCAGCAGCCAGGTAGCGGGAGGGCCTACCTACGAGCAGTACTTC	CASSQVAGGPTYEQYF
-	-	TRBV2	TRBJ2-3	TGTGCCAGCAGTGAAATGGGGGGTTGGGATACGCAGTATTTT	CASSEMGGWDTQYF
-	-	TRBV9	TRBJ1-3	TGTGCCAGCAGCGTAGGTGGGGGGACTTTTACTGGAAACACCATATATTTT	CASSVGGGTFTGNTIYF
-	-	TRBV11-3	TRBJ2-3	TGTGCCAGCAGCCCCCGGGGGACCACAGATACGCAGTATTTT	CASSPRGTTDTQYF
-	TRBD2	TRBV10-3	TRBJ2-4	TGTGCCATCAGCCGGACTAGCGGGGAGCATCTAGCCAAAAACATTCAGTACTTC	CAISRTSGEHLAKNIQYF
-	-	TRBV11-3	TRBJ2-3	TGTGCCAGCAGCTTAGAGGGCAGCACAGATACGCAGTATTTT	CASSLEGSTDTQYF
-	TRBD2	TRBV5-4	TRBJ2-3	TGTGCCAGCAGCCCGGGACTAGCGGTCACAGATACGCAGTATTTT	CASSPGLAVTDTQYF